This T cell receptor (beta chain) was sequenced in a study of blood T cell repertoires in COVID-19. Germline CDR1 reads MDHEN; CDR2 reads SYDVKM. With 3 bases removed from V and 7 bases from J, the gap between germline ends came to 12 bases. This CDR3 region has 13 residues. Participants reported their clinical history, and cohort assignment relied on those reports. Using immunoSEQ multiplex PCR, the repertoire was profiled, and TCRdb retains in-frame clones only, with some absent. The table shows roughly 290,000 clones, with approximately 83% occurring only once. The TCR sequence derives from a woman in her thirties who had recovered from COVID-19. The sequencing input was PBMCs or T cells enriched from blood (not recorded which). The chain is built from TRBV28 and TRBJ1-2; D gene unclear. This CDR3 reads CASSFFGRPGYTF. The DNA for the CDR3 is TGTGCCAGCAGTTTCTTCGGCAGGCCTGGCTACACCTTC.